The 24 T cell receptor beta chains below all came from one sample that was sequenced in a study of T cell clusters in autoimmune cytopenias. Multiplex touch-down PCR amplified TRB using TRB-A and TRB-B pools in one tube. TCRdb reprocessed the multiplex PCR reads and reports one entry per CDR3 protein, with no DNA. The repertoire table contains 2,000 to 2,500 distinct CDR3 sequences. Each sample's input was around 250 ng genomic DNA, roughly 40,000 genome equivalents. These data also formed part of another study, on T cell repertoires in aging, cancer and after chemotherapy.

The sample comprised peripheral blood. The receptors come from a human donor with an autoimmune cytopenia or autoimmune hepatitis (not recorded which).

This clonotype is classed as medium-sized (0.01 to 0.1%) by frequency. V and J are TRBV27 and TRBJ2-3. CDR1 is MNHEY, CDR2 SMNVEV, per germline (reference sequence). The CDR3 has 12 residues. Here the CDR3 reads CASSPTTDTQYF.

This clonotype is labeled large based on frequency. The chain links TRBV11-3 to TRBJ2-3. The CDR3 runs to 11 residues. CDR1 SGHNT and CDR2 YENEEA come from the germline V gene. CDR3 sequence reads: CASSFRDTQYF.

The chain joins TRBV6-6 to TRBJ2-1; TCRdb returns TRBD2, unconfirmable since there is no DNA. Germline V gene data show CDR1 as MNHNY and CDR2 as SVGAGI (reference sequence). The CDR3 length is 17 residues. CDR3 sequence reads: CASSPGLAGETYNEQFF.

The V gene is TRBV6-5, the J gene TRBJ2-2; TCRdb reports TRBD2, a call that lacks DNA to check it against. Germline V gene data show CDR1 as MNHEY and CDR2 as SVGAGI. This CDR3 region has 20 residues. The CDR3 sequence is CASSDTIGNIQYFGAGELFF.

This chain joins TRBV12-3 or TRBV12-4 and TRBJ2-6; TCRdb names TRBD1, which stays unverified in the absence of DNA. The CDR3 extends over 16 amino acids. Here the CDR3 reads CASGPMGGSGANVLTF.

The chain employs TRBV11-3 and TRBJ1-2; TCRdb reports TRBD1, a call that lacks DNA to check it against. Per germline, CDR1 SGHNT and CDR2 YENEEA. The CDR3 spans 15 residues. CDR3 protein: CASSTPGGWNYGYTF.

The chain couples TRBV7-9 to TRBJ2-1; the TCRdb D gene call, TRBD1, has no DNA to confirm it. This CDR3 has 21 residues. CDR1 SEHNR and CDR2 FQNEAQ come from the germline V gene (reference sequence). The chain's CDR3 is CASTRGLLGTGLNLNHNEQFF.

This clonotype shows up as medium-sized by frequency. The genes are TRBV19 and TRBJ1-5. Germline V lookup: CDR1 LNHDA, CDR2 SQIVND (reference sequence). The CDR3 loop spans 13 amino acids. CDR3 amino acids: CASSGSKNQPQHF.

V is TRBV12-3 or TRBV12-4 and J is TRBJ1-5; lacking DNA, the TRBD1 call made by TCRdb goes unchecked. This CDR3 spans 12 amino acids. CDR3: CASSLGGQPQHF.

This clonotype is labeled medium-sized based on frequency. The rearrangement joins TRBV11-1 to TRBJ1-1. This CDR3 has 15 amino acids. The germline V gene has CDR1 SGHAT and CDR2 FQDESV (reference sequence). The CDR3 sequence is CASTLDRGGTAEAFF.

The chain links TRBV5-4 to TRBJ2-1; without DNA, the TCRdb call of TRBD1 cannot be checked. Germline CDR1 is SGHNT and CDR2 is YYREEE (reference sequence). The CDR3 totals 15 residues. The CDR3 here is CASSPGTGGHNEQFF.

V usage is TRBV6-5 and J usage is TRBJ1-1; TCRdb calls TRBD1, which cannot be checked without DNA. The CDR3 consists of 13 residues. Germline V CDR1 and CDR2: MNHEY, SVGAGI. This CDR3 reads CASTPGAVTEAFF.

This clonotype is labeled medium-sized (0.01 to 0.1%) based on frequency. The chain couples TRBV19 to TRBJ1-4; without DNA, the TCRdb call of TRBD1 cannot be checked. Per germline, CDR1 LNHDA and CDR2 SQIVND (reference sequence). This CDR3 spans 14 amino acids. The CDR3 loop is CASSTRDTNVELFF.

This clonotype shows up as medium-sized by frequency. This chain links TRBV6-5 with TRBJ2-1; TCRdb lists TRBD1, though no DNA is available to test this call. The germline V gene has CDR1 MNHEY and CDR2 SVGAGI. CDR3 length equals 14 residues. The CDR3 protein is CASSYSPGNNEQFF.

By frequency, this clonotype registers large (0.1 to 1%). V gene TRBV27 combines with J gene TRBJ2-1. CDR1 is MNHEY and CDR2 is SMNVEV in the germline V gene (reference sequence). The CDR3 is 13 amino acids. CDR3 amino acids: CASSSFDYNEQFF.

This chain links TRBV18 with TRBJ2-3; the D call of TRBD1 rests on TCRdb alone, since no DNA is present to check it. The germline V gene has CDR1 KGHSH and CDR2 LQKENI. The length of the CDR3 is 14 residues. The CDR3 here is CASSPGLQGDTQYF.

This sequence joins TRBV12-3 or TRBV12-4 and TRBJ2-2. The CDR3 contains 14 residues. CDR3 loop: CASSLGGNTGELFF.

The chain is built from TRBV6-5 and TRBJ1-2; TCRdb calls TRBD1, which cannot be checked without DNA. CDR1 and CDR2 (germline): MNHEY, SVGAGI. The CDR3 length is 15 residues. CDR3 amino acids: CASSFSGAANYGYTF.

The J gene is TRBJ2-1, the V gene TRBV6-1; TCRdb lists TRBD2, though no DNA is available to test this call. CDR1 and CDR2 from the germline V gene are MNHNS and SASEGT. The CDR3 contains 18 residues. The CDR3 spells CASSEVLAGGANYNEQFF.

J is TRBJ2-3 and V is TRBV6-4; TCRdb selects TRBD1, and the lack of DNA leaves this call unchecked. CDR3 length: 14 residues. Per the germline V gene, CDR1 is MRHNA and CDR2 is SNTAGT. This CDR3 reads CASSDSGDTDTQYF.

Judged by frequency, this clonotype is medium-sized. This rearrangement joins TRBV15 to TRBJ2-4; no DNA is available, so the TRBD1 call from TCRdb remains unchecked. The CDR3 consists of 15 residues. Per germline, CDR1 LNHNV and CDR2 YYDKDF (reference sequence). CDR3 loop: CATSRDWGQENIQYF.

The rearrangement uses TRBV5-6 and TRBJ1-5. The CDR3 runs 15 residues. Germline loops: CDR1 SGHDT, CDR2 YYEEEE. The CDR3 protein is CASSFWRYSNQPQHF. The entire variable domain, with the rest obtained from reference TRBV5-6 and TRBJ1-5, is as follows: DAGVTQSPTHLIKTRGQQVTLRCSPKSGHDTVSWYQQALGQGPQFIFQYYEEEERQRGNFPDRFSGHQFPNYSSELNVNALLLGDSALYLCASSFWRYSNQPQHFGDGTRLSIL.

The chain uses TRBV6-6 and TRBJ2-7; TCRdb reports TRBD2, a call that lacks DNA to check it against. The CDR3 has 14 amino acids. Germline CDR1 reads MNHNY; CDR2 reads SVGAGI (reference sequence). The CDR3 loop is CASSLLAGLYEQYF.

Considering frequency, this clonotype is medium-sized. The V and J genes are TRBV27 and TRBJ2-5; TCRdb reports TRBD1, a call that lacks DNA to check it against. The CDR3 is made up of 15 amino acids. Germline V gene lookup returns CDR1 MNHEY and CDR2 SMNVEV (reference sequence). CDR3 residues: CASSTGTGGVETQYF.